A single TCR beta chain is shown here with its context. Its antigen is unidentified. The CDR3 is 14 residues long. The V end was cut by 1 base, the J end by 5 bases, with 12 bases between. Germline-derived CDR1 and CDR2 are DFQATT and SNEGSKA (reference sequence). Time point given: newly diagnosed GD, antithyroid drugs for less than 3 months. From RNA extracted from PBMCs, the TCR library was made. With iRepertoire HTBI primers and Arm-PCR of CDR3 regions, TCR beta libraries were built. Using its own MiXCR run on the multiplex PCR reads, TCRdb lists one record per CDR3 protein. The sample has under 300,000 distinct CDR3 sequences; approximately 20% are singletons. These data are taken from a study of regulatory T cells in long-lasting Graves disease. The overall study: New Graves' disease cases had less than 3 months of antithyroid drugs. Overall study results and limits: The researchers studied only peripheral blood, not thyroid tissue. Among samples with persistent disease, TRBV28, TRBJ1-2 and TRBJ2-5 were favored. For persistent Graves' patients, TCR diversity was lower than for newly diagnosed ones.

The receptor was derived from a female donor with Graves disease. The V and J genes are TRBV20-1 and TRBJ1-5; tentatively, D is TRBD1 (6 bases). Sequencing used peripheral blood mononuclear cells (PBMCs), obtained at new diagnosis, from a patient treated with antithyroid drugs. CDR3 sequence reads: CSARGRGVDQPQHF. The CDR3 DNA sequence: TGCAGTGCTAGAGGCAGGGGAGTCGATCAGCCCCAGCATTTT.